The TCR beta chain under discussion was sequenced for a study of blood T cell repertoires in COVID-19. Study at large: Collection of acute and convalescent COVID-19 samples took place in the United States, Italy and Spain. T cells, B-cell-depleted T cells, or PBMCs supplied cDNA or gDNA.

Germline V gene sequence: CDR1 SGHRS, CDR2 YFSETQ. The CDR3 extends over 14 amino acids. J was trimmed by 3 bases and V by 1 base; bases with no gene match: 3. The protocol was immunoSEQ multiplex PCR, while the TCRdb copy is restricted to in-frame clones and leaves out a portion. The sample yields about 80,000 clones, 91% seen once. Sequenced material: peripheral blood. The genes are TRBV5-1 and TRBJ2-7, with 8 bases identical to TRBD1. The sequence was obtained from a woman in her 50s in a cohort sampled during active COVID-19. The CDR3 region has the DNA TGCGCCAGCAGCTTGCGGACAGGGAGCTACGAGCAGTACTTC. Amino acid sequence: CASSLRTGSYEQYF. Together with reference TRBV5-1 and TRBJ2-7, the CDR3 gives the full variable domain: KAGVTQTPRYLIKTRGQQVTLSCSPISGHRSVSWYQQTPGQGLQFLFEYFSETQRNKGNFPGRFSGRQFSNSRSEMNVSTLELGDSALYLCASSLRTGSYEQYFGPGTRLTVT.